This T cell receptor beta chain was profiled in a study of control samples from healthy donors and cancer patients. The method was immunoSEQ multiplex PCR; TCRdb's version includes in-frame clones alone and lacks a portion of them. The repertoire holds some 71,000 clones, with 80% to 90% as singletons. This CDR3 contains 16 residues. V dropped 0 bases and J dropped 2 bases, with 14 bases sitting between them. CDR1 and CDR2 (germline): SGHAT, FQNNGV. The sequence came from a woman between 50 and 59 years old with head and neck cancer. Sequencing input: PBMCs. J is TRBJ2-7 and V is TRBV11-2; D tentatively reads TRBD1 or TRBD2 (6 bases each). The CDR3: CASSLDGGGFAYEQYF. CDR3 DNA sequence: TGTGCCAGCAGCTTAGATGGAGGGGGTTTTGCCTACGAGCAGTACTTC.